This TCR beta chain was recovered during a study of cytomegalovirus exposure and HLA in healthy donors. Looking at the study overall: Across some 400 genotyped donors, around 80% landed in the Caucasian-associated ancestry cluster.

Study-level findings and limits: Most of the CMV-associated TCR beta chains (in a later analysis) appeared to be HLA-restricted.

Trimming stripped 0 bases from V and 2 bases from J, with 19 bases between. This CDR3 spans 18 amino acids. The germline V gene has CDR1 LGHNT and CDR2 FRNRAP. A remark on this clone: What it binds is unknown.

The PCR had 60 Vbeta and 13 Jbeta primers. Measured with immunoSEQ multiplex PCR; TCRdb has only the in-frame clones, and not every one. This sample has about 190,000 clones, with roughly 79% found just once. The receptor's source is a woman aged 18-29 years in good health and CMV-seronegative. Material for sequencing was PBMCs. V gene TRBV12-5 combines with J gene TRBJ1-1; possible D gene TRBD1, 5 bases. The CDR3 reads CASGLVLEGVGPNTEAFF. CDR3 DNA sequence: TGTGCTAGTGGTTTGGTACTGGAGGGCGTGGGACCTAACACTGAAGCTTTCTTT.